The source of this T cell receptor (beta chain) is a study of shared clonotypes between healthy human individuals. The table came from immunoSEQ multiplex PCR; TCRdb's copy has only in-frame clones and leaves some out. Here the sample spans 2 million to 2.5 million clones, nearly 97% being singletons. The CDR3 is made up of 13 amino acids. Germline loops: CDR1 ENHRY, CDR2 SYGVKD. V shed 8 bases and J shed 2 bases, with 11 bases lying between them. V gene TRBV10-3 combines with J gene TRBJ2-3, with D maybe TRBD2 (5 bases). Sequencing was carried out using naive CD4+ T cells sorted from blood. Noted subset: CD45RA+ positively selected. The sequence was obtained from a man younger than 35 in good health. CDR3 DNA: TGTGCCATCTCGGACTTTACCACAGATACGCAGTATTTT. This gives the protein CAISDFTTDTQYF.